This T cell receptor beta chain was sequenced in a study of T cell repertoires in aging, cancer and after chemotherapy. Notes on the study in general: Compared with age-matched healthy donors, untreated hematological or solid cancer patients showed higher blood TCR clonality.

A mixed TRB-A/B primer pool amplified rearranged TRB by multiplex touch-down PCR. One entry per CDR3 protein, called by TCRdb with MiXCR from the multiplex PCR reads. The top ten hold around 7% of the sample, which has 450 to 650 distinct CDR3 sequences, 65% to 90% seen once. The table lists this clonotype with a count of one. Its cognate antigen is unknown. Amplification of TCR beta used genomic DNA extracted from peripheral blood. V lost 6 bases, J lost 2 bases, and 14 bases lay in between. Germline values: CDR1 MNHNY, CDR2 SVGAGI (reference sequence). The CDR3 is made up of 14 amino acids. Material: blood. This TCR derives from a human donor with a solid tumor. J is TRBJ2-7 and V is TRBV6-6; TRBD2 might be the D (6 bases). The DNA for the CDR3 is TGTGCCAGCAGACGGGACTCCGCACCCTACGAGCAGTACTTC. This encodes CASRRDSAPYEQYF.